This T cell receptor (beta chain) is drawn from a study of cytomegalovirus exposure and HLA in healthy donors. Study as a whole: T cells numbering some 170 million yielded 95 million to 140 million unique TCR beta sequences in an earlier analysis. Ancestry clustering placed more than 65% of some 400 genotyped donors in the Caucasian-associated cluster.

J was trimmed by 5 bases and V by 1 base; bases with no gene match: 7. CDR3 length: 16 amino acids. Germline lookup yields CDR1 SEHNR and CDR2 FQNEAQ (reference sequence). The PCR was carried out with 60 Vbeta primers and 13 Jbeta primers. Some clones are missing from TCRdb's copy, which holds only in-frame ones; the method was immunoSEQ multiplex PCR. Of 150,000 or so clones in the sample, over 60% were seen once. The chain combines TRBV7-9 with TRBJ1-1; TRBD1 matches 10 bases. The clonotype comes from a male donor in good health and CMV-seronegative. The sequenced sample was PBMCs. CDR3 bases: TGTGCCAGCAGCTTAGTCTTGAGGGACAGGGGTACTGAAGCTTTCTTT. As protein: CASSLVLRDRGTEAFF.